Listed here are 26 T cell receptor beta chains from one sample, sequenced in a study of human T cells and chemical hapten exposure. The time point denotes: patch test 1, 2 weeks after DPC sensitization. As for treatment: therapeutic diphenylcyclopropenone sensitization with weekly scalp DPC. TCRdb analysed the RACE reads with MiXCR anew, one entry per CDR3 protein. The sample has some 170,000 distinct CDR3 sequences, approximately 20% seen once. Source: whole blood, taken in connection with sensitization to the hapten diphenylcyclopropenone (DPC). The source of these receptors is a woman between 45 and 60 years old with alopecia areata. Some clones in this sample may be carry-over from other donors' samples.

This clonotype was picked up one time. The CDR3: CASSPMTSGDSGANVLTF. The CDR3 DNA follows: TGTGCCAGCAGTCCGATGACTAGCGGAGACTCTGGGGCCAACGTCCTGACTTTC. The V and J genes are TRBV28 and TRBJ2-6; 9 nucleotides match TRBD2. The CDR3 runs to 18 residues. Germline loops: CDR1 MDHEN, CDR2 SYDVKM. Trimming took 5 bases from V and 0 from J; bases not matched to a gene: 8.

CDR3: CAIAGLAEPNEQFF. The DNA for the CDR3 is TGTGCCATCGCGGGACTAGCGGAGCCCAATGAGCAGTTCTTC. The V and J genes are TRBV10-3 and TRBJ2-1, with 11 bases fitting TRBD2. The V gene end was trimmed by 8 bases and the J gene end by 6 bases; junction bases not matched to a gene: 6. Germline V gives CDR1 ENHRY, CDR2 SYGVKD. CDR3 length equals 14 residues.

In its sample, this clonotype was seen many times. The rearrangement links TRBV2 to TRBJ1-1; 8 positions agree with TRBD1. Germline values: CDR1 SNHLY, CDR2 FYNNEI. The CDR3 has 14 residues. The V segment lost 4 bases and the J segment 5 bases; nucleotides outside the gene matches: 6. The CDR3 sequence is CASSGTGFYTEAFF. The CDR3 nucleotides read TGTGCCAGCAGTGGGACAGGGTTTTATACTGAAGCTTTCTTT.

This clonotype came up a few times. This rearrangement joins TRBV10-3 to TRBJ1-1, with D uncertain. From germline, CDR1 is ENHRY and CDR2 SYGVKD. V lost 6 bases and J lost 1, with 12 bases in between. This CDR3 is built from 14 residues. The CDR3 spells CAIRLSGGNTEAFF. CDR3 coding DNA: TGTGCCATCAGGTTGTCCGGCGGGAACACTGAAGCTTTCTTT.

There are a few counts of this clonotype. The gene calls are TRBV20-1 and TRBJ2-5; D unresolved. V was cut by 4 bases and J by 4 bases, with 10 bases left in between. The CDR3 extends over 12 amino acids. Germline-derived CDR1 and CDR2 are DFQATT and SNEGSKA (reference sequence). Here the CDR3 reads CSATVVRETQYF. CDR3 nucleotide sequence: TGCAGTGCTACCGTTGTTCGAGAGACCCAGTACTTC.

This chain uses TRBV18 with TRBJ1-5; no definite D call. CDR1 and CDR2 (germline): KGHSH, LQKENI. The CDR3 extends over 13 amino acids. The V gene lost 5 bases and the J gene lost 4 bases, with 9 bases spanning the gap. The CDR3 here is CASSTQNNQPQHF. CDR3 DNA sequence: TGTGCCAGCTCAACCCAGAATAATCAGCCCCAGCATTTT. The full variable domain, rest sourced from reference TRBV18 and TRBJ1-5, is NAGVMQNPRHLVRRRGQEARLRCSPMKGHSHVYWYRQLPEEGLKFMVYLQKENIIDESGMPKERFSAEFPKEGPSILRIQQVVRGDSAAYFCASSTQNNQPQHFGDGTRLSIL.

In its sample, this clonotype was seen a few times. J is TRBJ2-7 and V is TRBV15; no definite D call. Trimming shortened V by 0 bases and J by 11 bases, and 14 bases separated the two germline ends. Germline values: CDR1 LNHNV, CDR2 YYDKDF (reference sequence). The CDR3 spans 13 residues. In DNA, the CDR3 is TGTGCCACCAGCAGAGATGCCTCAGGTATGAAGTACTTC. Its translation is CATSRDASGMKYF.

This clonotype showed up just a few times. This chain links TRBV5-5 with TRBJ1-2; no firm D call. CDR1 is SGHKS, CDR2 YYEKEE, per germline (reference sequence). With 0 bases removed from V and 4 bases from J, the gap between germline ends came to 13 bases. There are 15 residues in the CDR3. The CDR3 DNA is TGTGCCAGCAGCTTGGAAGTAGCCCCTGCCTATGGCTACACCTTC. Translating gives CASSLEVAPAYGYTF.

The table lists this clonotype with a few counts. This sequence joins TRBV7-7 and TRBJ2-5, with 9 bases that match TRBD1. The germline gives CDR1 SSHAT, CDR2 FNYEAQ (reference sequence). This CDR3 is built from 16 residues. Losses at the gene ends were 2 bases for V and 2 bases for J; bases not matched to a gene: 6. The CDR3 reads CASSLYGTGQQETQYF. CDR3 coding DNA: TGTGCCAGCAGCTTATATGGGACAGGGCAACAAGAGACCCAGTACTTC.

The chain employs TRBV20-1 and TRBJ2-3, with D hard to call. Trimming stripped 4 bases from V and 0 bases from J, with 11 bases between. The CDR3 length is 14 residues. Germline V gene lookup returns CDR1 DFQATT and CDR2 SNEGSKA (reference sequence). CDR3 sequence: CSAKLPTSTDTQYF. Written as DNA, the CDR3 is TGCAGTGCTAAACTTCCGACTAGCACAGATACGCAGTATTTT.

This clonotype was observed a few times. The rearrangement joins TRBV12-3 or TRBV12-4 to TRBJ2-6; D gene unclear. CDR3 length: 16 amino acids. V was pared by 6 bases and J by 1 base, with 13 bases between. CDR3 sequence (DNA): TGTGCCAGCAGACCCTGGCTGGGTTCTGGGGCCAACGTCCTGACTTTC. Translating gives CASRPWLGSGANVLTF.

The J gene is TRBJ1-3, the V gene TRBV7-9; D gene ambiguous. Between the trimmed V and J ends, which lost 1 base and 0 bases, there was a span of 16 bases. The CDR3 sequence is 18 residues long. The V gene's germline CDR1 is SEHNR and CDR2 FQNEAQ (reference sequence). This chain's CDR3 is CASSLGRVGGSSGNTIYF. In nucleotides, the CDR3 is TGTGCCAGCAGCTTAGGGAGGGTCGGAGGGAGCTCTGGAAACACCATATATTTT.

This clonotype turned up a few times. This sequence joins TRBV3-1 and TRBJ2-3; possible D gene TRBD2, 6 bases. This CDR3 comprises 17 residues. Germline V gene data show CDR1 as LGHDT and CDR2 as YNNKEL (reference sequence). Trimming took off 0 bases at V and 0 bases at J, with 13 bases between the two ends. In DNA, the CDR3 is TGTGCCAGCAGCCAAGATAGGTTGCGGGGCAGCACAGATACGCAGTATTTT. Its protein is CASSQDRLRGSTDTQYF.

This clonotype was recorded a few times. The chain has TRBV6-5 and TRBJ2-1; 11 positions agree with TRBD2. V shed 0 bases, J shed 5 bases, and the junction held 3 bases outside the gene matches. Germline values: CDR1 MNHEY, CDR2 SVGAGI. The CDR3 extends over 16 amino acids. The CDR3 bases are TGTGCCAGCAGTTACTCTGGGACTAGCGGAAACAATGAGCAGTTCTTC. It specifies CASSYSGTSGNNEQFF.

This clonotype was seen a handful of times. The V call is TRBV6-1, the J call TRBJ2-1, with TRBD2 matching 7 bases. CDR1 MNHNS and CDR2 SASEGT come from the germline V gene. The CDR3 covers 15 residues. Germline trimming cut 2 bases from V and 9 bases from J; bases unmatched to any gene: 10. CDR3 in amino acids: CASSEQRGNPREQFF. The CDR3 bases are TGTGCCAGCAGTGAACAGCGGGGCAACCCCCGTGAGCAGTTCTTC.

The DNA of the CDR3 is TGCAGTGCTTCTCCCCGGGACGGATCCTACGAGCAGTACTTC. Its translation: CSASPRDGSYEQYF. The V and J genes are TRBV20-1 and TRBJ2-7; D could derive from TRBD1 or TRBD2 (5 bases each). Germline V gene lookup returns CDR1 DFQATT and CDR2 SNEGSKA (reference sequence). Trimming cost V 5 bases and J 1 base, with 15 bases left between them. The CDR3 is made up of 14 amino acids.

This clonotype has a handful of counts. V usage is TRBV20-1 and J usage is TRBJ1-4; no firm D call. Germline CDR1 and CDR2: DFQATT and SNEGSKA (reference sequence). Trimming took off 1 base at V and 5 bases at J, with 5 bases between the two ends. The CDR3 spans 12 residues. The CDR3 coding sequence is TGCAGTGCTAGAGTGGGGAATGAAAAACTGTTTTTT. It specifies CSARVGNEKLFF.

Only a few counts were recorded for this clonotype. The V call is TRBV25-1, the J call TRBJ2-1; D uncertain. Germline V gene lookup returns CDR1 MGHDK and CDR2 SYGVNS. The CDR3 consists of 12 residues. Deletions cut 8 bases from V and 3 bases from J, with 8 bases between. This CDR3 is CASATLYNEQFF. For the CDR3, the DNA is TGTGCCAGCGCAACCCTCTACAATGAGCAGTTCTTC.

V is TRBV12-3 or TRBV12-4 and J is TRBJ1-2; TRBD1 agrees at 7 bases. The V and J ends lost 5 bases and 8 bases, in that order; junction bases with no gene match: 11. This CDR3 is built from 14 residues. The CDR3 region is CASSPGQDVTGYTF. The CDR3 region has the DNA TGTGCCAGCAGTCCAGGACAGGACGTAACGGGCTACACCTTC.

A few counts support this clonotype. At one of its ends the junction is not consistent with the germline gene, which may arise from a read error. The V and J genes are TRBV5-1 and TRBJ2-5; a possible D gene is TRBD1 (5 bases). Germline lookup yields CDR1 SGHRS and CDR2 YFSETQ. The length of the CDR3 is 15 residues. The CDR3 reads CASSLEFLGQGTQYF. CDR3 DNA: TGCGCCAGCAGCTTGGAATTCTTGGGGCAAGGGACCCAGTACTTC.

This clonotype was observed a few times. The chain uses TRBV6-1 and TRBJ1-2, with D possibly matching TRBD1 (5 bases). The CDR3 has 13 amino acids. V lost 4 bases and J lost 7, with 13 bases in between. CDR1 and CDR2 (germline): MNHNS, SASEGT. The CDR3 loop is CASSGGRAAGYTF. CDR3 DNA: TGTGCCAGCAGTGGGGGCAGGGCGGCTGGCTACACCTTC.

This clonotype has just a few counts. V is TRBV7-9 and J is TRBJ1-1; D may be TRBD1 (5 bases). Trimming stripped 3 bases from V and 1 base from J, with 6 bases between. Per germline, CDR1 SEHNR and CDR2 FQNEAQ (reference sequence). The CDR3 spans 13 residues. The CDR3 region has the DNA TGTGCCAGCAGCTTTAGGGGGAACACTGAAGCTTTCTTT. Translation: CASSFRGNTEAFF.

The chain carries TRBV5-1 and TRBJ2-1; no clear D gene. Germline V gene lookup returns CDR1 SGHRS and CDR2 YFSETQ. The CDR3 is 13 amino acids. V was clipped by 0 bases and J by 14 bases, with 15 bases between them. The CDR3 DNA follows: TGCGCCAGCAGCTTGGAAGAGTTCAGCAGAAAGTTCTTC. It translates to CASSLEEFSRKFF.

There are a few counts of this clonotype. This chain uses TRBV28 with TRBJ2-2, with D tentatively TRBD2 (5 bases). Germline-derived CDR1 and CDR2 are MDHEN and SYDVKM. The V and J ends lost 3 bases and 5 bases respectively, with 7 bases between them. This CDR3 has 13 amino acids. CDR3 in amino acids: CASSFRRTGELFF. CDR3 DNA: TGTGCCAGCAGTTTCAGGAGGACCGGGGAGCTGTTTTTT.

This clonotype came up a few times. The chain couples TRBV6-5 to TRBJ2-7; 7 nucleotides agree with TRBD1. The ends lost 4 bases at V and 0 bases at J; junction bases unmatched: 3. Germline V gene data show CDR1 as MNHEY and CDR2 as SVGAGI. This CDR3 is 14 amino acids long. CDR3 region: CASSLDRTSYEQYF. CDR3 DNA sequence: TGTGCCAGCAGTTTGGACAGGACCTCCTACGAGCAGTACTTC.

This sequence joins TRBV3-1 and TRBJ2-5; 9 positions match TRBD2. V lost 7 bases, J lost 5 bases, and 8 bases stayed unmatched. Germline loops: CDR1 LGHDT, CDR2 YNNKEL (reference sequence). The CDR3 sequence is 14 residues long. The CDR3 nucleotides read TGTGCCAGCAAAGAAGGGACTAGCCGGGAGACCCAGTACTTC. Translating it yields CASKEGTSRETQYF.